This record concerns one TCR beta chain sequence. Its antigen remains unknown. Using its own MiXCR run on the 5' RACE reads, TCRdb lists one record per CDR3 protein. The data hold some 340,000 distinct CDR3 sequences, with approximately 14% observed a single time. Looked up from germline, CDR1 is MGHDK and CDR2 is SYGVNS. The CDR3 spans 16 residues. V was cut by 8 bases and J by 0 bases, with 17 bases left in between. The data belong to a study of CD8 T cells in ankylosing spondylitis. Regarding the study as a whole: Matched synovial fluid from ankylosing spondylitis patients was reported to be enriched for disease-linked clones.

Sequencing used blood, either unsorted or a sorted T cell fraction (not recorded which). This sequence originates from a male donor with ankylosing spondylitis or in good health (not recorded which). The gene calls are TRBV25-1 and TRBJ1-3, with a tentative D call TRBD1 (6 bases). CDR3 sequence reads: CASGRGRADSGNTIYF. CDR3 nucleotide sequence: TGTGCCAGCGGCCGGGGGCGGGCAGACTCTGGAAACACCATATATTTT.